The 10 T cell receptor beta chains below all came from one sample that was sequenced in a study of naive and memory T cell subsets. Two oligonucleotides, mixed equimolar, formed the beta constant-region primer covering TRBC1 and TRBC2. Ligated cDNA was amplified by four rounds of PCR with nested alpha and beta constant-region primers and SP2. Using its own MiXCR run on the UMI-ligation and nested PCR reads, TCRdb lists one record per CDR3 protein. Among about 120,000 distinct CDR3 sequences listed, around a third were seen once. The sample consisted of central memory CD4+ T cells from blood. Every receptor here comes from a human donor in good health.

Only one count was recorded for this clonotype. J is TRBJ1-3 and V is TRBV20-1; 8 bases are shared with TRBD1. The CDR3 is made up of 14 amino acids. The V and J ends lost 6 bases and 3 bases, in that order; junction bases with no gene match: 7. The germline gives CDR1 DFQATT, CDR2 SNEGSKA (reference sequence). Written as DNA, the CDR3 is TGCAGTGCCTCGACAGGGGCTTTTGGAAACACCATATATTTT. Protein: CSASTGAFGNTIYF.

The rearrangement links TRBV19 to TRBJ2-4, with 8 nucleotides matching TRBD1. CDR3 size: 15 residues. Germline V gene lookup returns CDR1 LNHDA and CDR2 SQIVND (reference sequence). V trimming: 2 bases; J trimming: 1 base; junction bases outside the gene matches: 1. The CDR3 DNA follows: TGTGCCAGTAGTATACAGGGGGCGGCCAAAAACATTCAGTACTTC. Translation gives CASSIQGAAKNIQYF.

This clonotype was recorded once. The chain links TRBV7-9 to TRBJ2-6; 7 bases match TRBD1. The ends lost 0 bases at V and 4 bases at J; junction bases unmatched: 6. Germline V gives CDR1 SEHNR, CDR2 FQNEAQ (reference sequence). CDR3 size: 17 residues. The CDR3 loop reads CASSLAKTGTGANVLTF. CDR3 nucleotides: TGTGCCAGCAGCTTAGCAAAGACAGGGACAGGGGCCAACGTCCTGACTTTC.

CDR3 DNA sequence: TGCAGCGGCCAGGGGGCTTGGACCGGGGAGCTGTTTTTT. Protein: CSGQGAWTGELFF. This chain links TRBV29-1 with TRBJ2-2; 8 positions agree with TRBD1. With V trimmed by 7 bases and J by 5 bases, 6 bases remained unmatched. This CDR3 contains 13 residues. Germline assignment: CDR1 SQVTM and CDR2 ANQGSEA.

In nucleotides, the CDR3 is TGTGCCAGCAAACCGATTCGACAGGGGGGGAGCACTGAAGCTTTCTTT. Amino acid sequence: CASKPIRQGGSTEAFF. The J gene is TRBJ1-1, the V gene TRBV6-2 or TRBV6-3, with TRBD1 identical over 9 bases. In germline, CDR1 is MNHEY, CDR2 SVGEGT. With V trimmed by 7 bases and J by 4 bases, 13 bases remained unmatched. The CDR3 totals 16 residues.

This chain connects TRBV15 to TRBJ2-2, with 10 bases that match TRBD1. The CDR3 extends over 16 amino acids. The V gene's germline CDR1 is LNHNV and CDR2 YYDKDF (reference sequence). After removal of 1 base from V and 6 bases from J, the junction contained 5 bases not matched to a gene. The CDR3: CATSRASGTGAGELFF. CDR3 DNA sequence: TGTGCCACCAGCAGAGCCTCCGGGACAGGGGCCGGGGAGCTGTTTTTT.

The chain carries TRBV7-2 and TRBJ1-1; D perhaps matches TRBD1 (6 bases). Germline assignment: CDR1 SGHTA and CDR2 FQGNSA. CDR3 length equals 15 residues. V was trimmed by 0 bases and J by 4 bases, leaving 12 bases between them. CDR3 bases: TGTGCCAGCAGCTTAGCGCCAGGGGTAGGCACTGAAGCTTTCTTT. Its protein product is CASSLAPGVGTEAFF.

The sample holds a few counts of this clonotype. The CDR3, as DNA: TGTGCCAGCAGTCATCAGAAAAACACTGAAGCTTTCTTT. The encoded protein is CASSHQKNTEAFF. This rearrangement joins TRBV6-5 to TRBJ1-1; no firm D call. V was pared by 5 bases and J by 2 bases, with 9 bases between. CDR1 and CDR2 (germline): MNHEY, SVGAGI. The CDR3 spans 13 residues.

V gene TRBV6-5 combines with J gene TRBJ2-7, with 10 bases identical to TRBD2. J was trimmed by 0 bases and V by 4 bases; bases with no gene match: 6. The CDR3 loop spans 16 amino acids. Per the germline V gene, CDR1 is MNHEY and CDR2 is SVGAGI. CDR3 loop: CASSSKTSGRSYEQYF. In DNA form, the CDR3 reads TGTGCCAGCAGTTCGAAGACTAGCGGGCGCTCCTACGAGCAGTACTTC.

The chain carries TRBV7-6 and TRBJ2-2, with TRBD2 identical over 7 bases. V trimming: 1 base; J trimming: 6 bases; junction bases outside the gene matches: 5. CDR3 size: 15 residues. The germline gives CDR1 SGHVS, CDR2 FNYEAQ. Here the CDR3 DNA reads TGTGCCAGCAGCTTAGGAGCGGGAAGGGCCGGGGAGCTGTTTTTT. Protein: CASSLGAGRAGELFF.